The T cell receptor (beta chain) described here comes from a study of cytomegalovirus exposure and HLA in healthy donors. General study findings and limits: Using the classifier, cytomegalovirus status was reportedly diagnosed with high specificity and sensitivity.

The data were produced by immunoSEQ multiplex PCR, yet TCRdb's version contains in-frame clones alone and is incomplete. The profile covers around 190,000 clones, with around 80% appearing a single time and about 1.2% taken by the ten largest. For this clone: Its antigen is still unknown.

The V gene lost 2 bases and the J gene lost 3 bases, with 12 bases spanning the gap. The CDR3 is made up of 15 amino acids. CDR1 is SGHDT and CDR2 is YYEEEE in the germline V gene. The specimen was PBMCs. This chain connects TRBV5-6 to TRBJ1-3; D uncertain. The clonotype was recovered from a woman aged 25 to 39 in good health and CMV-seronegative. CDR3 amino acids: CASSFRLMGGNTIYF. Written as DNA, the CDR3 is TGTGCCAGCAGCTTCAGGTTAATGGGTGGAAACACCATATATTTT.